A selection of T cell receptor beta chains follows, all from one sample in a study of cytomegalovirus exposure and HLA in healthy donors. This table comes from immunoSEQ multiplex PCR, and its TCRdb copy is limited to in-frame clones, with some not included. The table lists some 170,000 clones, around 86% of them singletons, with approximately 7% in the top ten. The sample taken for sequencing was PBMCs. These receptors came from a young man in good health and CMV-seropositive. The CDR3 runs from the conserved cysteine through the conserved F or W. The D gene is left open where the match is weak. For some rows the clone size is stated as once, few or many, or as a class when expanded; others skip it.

cdr3_aa: CASRGDWLNTGELFF
cdr3_nt: TGTGCCAGCAGGGGGGACTGGCTGAACACCGGGGAGCTGTTTTTT
v_call: TRBV2
j_call: TRBJ2-2
clone_size: -
d_call: -

cdr3_aa: CASSHLTGGLDSPLHF
cdr3_nt: TGCGCCAGCAGCCACCTGACAGGGGGGTTAGATTCACCCCTCCACTTT
v_call: TRBV4-1
j_call: TRBJ1-6
clone_size: -
d_call: TRBD1

cdr3_aa: CASSEDAPGRGFTYEQYF
cdr3_nt: TGTGCCAGCAGTGAAGACGCGCCCGGGCGGGGGTTCACCTACGAGCAGTACTTC
v_call: TRBV2
j_call: TRBJ2-7
clone_size: -
d_call: TRBD2

cdr3_aa: CASSLAAGLGNQPQHF
cdr3_nt: TGTGCCAGCAGCTTAGCTGCAGGGTTGGGCAATCAGCCCCAGCATTTT
v_call: TRBV7-2
j_call: TRBJ1-5
clone_size: -
d_call: -

cdr3_aa: CASSLAGQGAGEKLFF
cdr3_nt: TGTGCCAGCAGCTTGGCGGGACAGGGGGCGGGAGAAAAACTGTTTTTT
v_call: TRBV5-6
j_call: TRBJ1-4
clone_size: -
d_call: TRBD1

cdr3_aa: CASSQSAGRGEAFF
cdr3_nt: TGTGCCAGCAGCCAGTCGGCAGGAAGGGGTGAAGCTTTCTTT
v_call: TRBV14
j_call: TRBJ1-1
clone_size: -
d_call: -

cdr3_aa: CASSVAPDRGGRETQYF
cdr3_nt: TGTGCCAGCAGCGTAGCCCCGGACAGGGGAGGTCGAGAGACCCAGTACTTC
v_call: TRBV9
j_call: TRBJ2-5
clone_size: -
d_call: TRBD1

cdr3_aa: CASSLTGLAEGYEQFF
cdr3_nt: TGCGCCAGCAGCTTGACGGGACTAGCGGAGGGGTATGAGCAGTTCTTC
v_call: TRBV5-1
j_call: TRBJ2-1
clone_size: -
d_call: TRBD2

cdr3_aa: CASSLAFAGEGEQFF
cdr3_nt: TGCGCCAGCAGCTTGGCCTTTGCGGGAGAGGGTGAGCAGTTCTTC
v_call: TRBV5-1
j_call: TRBJ2-1
clone_size: -
d_call: TRBD2

cdr3_aa: CASSIRSGGSNSNQPQHF
cdr3_nt: TGTGCCAGCAGTATAAGATCGGGGGGGAGCAATAGCAATCAGCCCCAGCATTTT
v_call: TRBV5-6
j_call: TRBJ1-5
clone_size: -
d_call: -

cdr3_aa: CASSPSGGGGEKLFF
cdr3_nt: TGTGCCAGCAGTCCCTCGGGTGGAGGGGGTGAAAAACTGTTTTTT
v_call: TRBV25-1
j_call: TRBJ1-4
clone_size: -
d_call: -

cdr3_aa: CSVGGQNSGNTIYF
cdr3_nt: TGCAGCGTTGGTGGACAGAACTCTGGAAACACCATATATTTT
v_call: TRBV29-1
j_call: TRBJ1-3
clone_size: -
d_call: -

cdr3_aa: CASRAVGEGINEQFF
cdr3_nt: TGCGCCAGCAGGGCAGTGGGAGAGGGGATAAATGAGCAGTTCTTC
v_call: TRBV5-1
j_call: TRBJ2-1
clone_size: -
d_call: -

cdr3_aa: CASSAVQREFDNEQFF
cdr3_nt: TGTGCCAGCAGTGCGGTCCAGCGGGAGTTCGACAATGAGCAGTTCTTC
v_call: TRBV2
j_call: TRBJ2-1
clone_size: -
d_call: TRBD2

cdr3_aa: CASSIVIGDGTEAFF
cdr3_nt: TGTGCCAGTAGTATAGTCATAGGGGACGGCACTGAAGCTTTCTTT
v_call: TRBV19
j_call: TRBJ1-1
clone_size: -
d_call: -

cdr3_aa: CASVRGAGQETQYF
cdr3_nt: TGTGCCAGCGTCAGGGGCGCGGGCCAAGAGACCCAGTACTTC
v_call: TRBV2
j_call: TRBJ2-5
clone_size: -
d_call: -

cdr3_aa: CASSYRANGAGELFF
cdr3_nt: TGTGCCAGCAGTTATAGGGCAAACGGGGCCGGGGAGCTGTTTTTT
v_call: TRBV6-5
j_call: TRBJ2-2
clone_size: -
d_call: -

cdr3_aa: CASSHSPGQGIRDPYEQYF
cdr3_nt: TGCGCCAGCAGCCACTCTCCGGGACAGGGAATCCGGGACCCCTACGAGCAGTACTTC
v_call: TRBV5-1
j_call: TRBJ2-7
clone_size: -
d_call: TRBD1

cdr3_aa: CASKKGANEQFF
cdr3_nt: TGCGCCAGCAAAAAGGGGGCGAATGAGCAGTTCTTC
v_call: TRBV5-1
j_call: TRBJ2-1
clone_size: -
d_call: TRBD1

cdr3_aa: CASSGESGGSFSYEQYF
cdr3_nt: TGTGCCAGCAGCGGGGAATCAGGGGGCTCTTTCTCCTACGAGCAGTACTTC
v_call: TRBV5-5
j_call: TRBJ2-7
clone_size: -
d_call: TRBD1

cdr3_aa: CSAVPGLAGSEQYF
cdr3_nt: TGCAGCGCTGTACCGGGACTAGCGGGAAGTGAGCAGTACTTC
v_call: TRBV29-1
j_call: TRBJ2-7
clone_size: -
d_call: TRBD2

cdr3_aa: CASSLEARGLWTEAFF
cdr3_nt: TGCGCCAGCAGCTTGGAGGCCAGGGGGCTGTGGACTGAAGCTTTCTTT
v_call: TRBV5-1
j_call: TRBJ1-1
clone_size: -
d_call: TRBD1

cdr3_aa: CASSASLNQPQHF
cdr3_nt: TGTGCCAGCAGCGCGTCATTGAATCAGCCCCAGCATTTT
v_call: TRBV5-8
j_call: TRBJ1-5
clone_size: -
d_call: -

cdr3_aa: CAISELGGYTF
cdr3_nt: TGTGCCATCAGTGAGTTGGGTGGCTACACCTTC
v_call: TRBV10-3
j_call: TRBJ1-2
clone_size: -
d_call: -

cdr3_aa: CASSQGARGEKLFF
cdr3_nt: TGTGCCAGCAGCCAGGGGGCGAGGGGTGAAAAACTGTTTTTT
v_call: TRBV7-9
j_call: TRBJ1-4
clone_size: -
d_call: TRBD1

cdr3_aa: CASSFTSGQETQYF
cdr3_nt: TGTGCCAGCAGTTTCACTAGCGGCCAAGAGACCCAGTACTTC
v_call: TRBV6-6
j_call: TRBJ2-5
clone_size: -
d_call: TRBD2

cdr3_aa: CASSPQRTGVYEQYF
cdr3_nt: TGTGCCAGCAGTCCTCAACGGACAGGGGTCTACGAGCAGTACTTC
v_call: TRBV27
j_call: TRBJ2-7
clone_size: few
d_call: TRBD1

cdr3_aa: CASNPGPNYGYTF
cdr3_nt: TGTGCCAGTAACCCAGGGCCTAACTATGGCTACACCTTC
v_call: TRBV19
j_call: TRBJ1-2
clone_size: -
d_call: -

cdr3_aa: CASSMGWGREQYF
cdr3_nt: TGTGCCAGTAGTATGGGGTGGGGGCGCGAGCAGTACTTC
v_call: TRBV19
j_call: TRBJ2-7
clone_size: -
d_call: -

cdr3_aa: CASSLVQGARGYTF
cdr3_nt: TGTGCCAGCAGCTTAGTACAGGGGGCGAGGGGCTACACCTTC
v_call: TRBV7-9
j_call: TRBJ1-2
clone_size: once
d_call: TRBD1

cdr3_aa: CASSQPRGVRYEQYF
cdr3_nt: TGCGCCAGCAGCCAACCGAGGGGCGTCCGTTACGAGCAGTACTTC
v_call: TRBV4-1
j_call: TRBJ2-7
clone_size: -
d_call: -

cdr3_aa: CASGTSGPSGGNIQYF
cdr3_nt: TGTGCCAGCGGGACTAGCGGACCCAGTGGGGGAAACATTCAGTACTTC
v_call: TRBV19
j_call: TRBJ2-4
clone_size: few
d_call: TRBD2

cdr3_aa: CASSQEGSGPYNEQFF
cdr3_nt: TGTGCCAGCAGCCAAGAGGGTAGCGGACCCTACAATGAGCAGTTCTTC
v_call: TRBV4-2
j_call: TRBJ2-1
clone_size: -
d_call: -

cdr3_aa: CASSELGAPSTDTQYF
cdr3_nt: TGTGCCAGCAGTGAATTGGGGGCCCCTTCCACAGATACGCAGTATTTT
v_call: TRBV6-1
j_call: TRBJ2-3
clone_size: -
d_call: -

cdr3_aa: CASSQSDTPDPGNTIYF
cdr3_nt: TGCGCCAGCAGTCAAAGCGATACCCCGGACCCTGGAAACACCATATATTTT
v_call: TRBV23-1
j_call: TRBJ1-3
clone_size: -
d_call: -

cdr3_aa: CASSVWGSLDYGYTF
cdr3_nt: TGTGCCAGCAGCGTATGGGGCAGTTTGGACTATGGCTACACCTTC
v_call: TRBV9
j_call: TRBJ1-2
clone_size: -
d_call: -

cdr3_aa: CASSSPGTGRSEQYF
cdr3_nt: TGTGCCAGCAGCTCCCCCGGGACAGGGAGGAGCGAGCAGTACTTC
v_call: TRBV7-2
j_call: TRBJ2-7
clone_size: -
d_call: TRBD1